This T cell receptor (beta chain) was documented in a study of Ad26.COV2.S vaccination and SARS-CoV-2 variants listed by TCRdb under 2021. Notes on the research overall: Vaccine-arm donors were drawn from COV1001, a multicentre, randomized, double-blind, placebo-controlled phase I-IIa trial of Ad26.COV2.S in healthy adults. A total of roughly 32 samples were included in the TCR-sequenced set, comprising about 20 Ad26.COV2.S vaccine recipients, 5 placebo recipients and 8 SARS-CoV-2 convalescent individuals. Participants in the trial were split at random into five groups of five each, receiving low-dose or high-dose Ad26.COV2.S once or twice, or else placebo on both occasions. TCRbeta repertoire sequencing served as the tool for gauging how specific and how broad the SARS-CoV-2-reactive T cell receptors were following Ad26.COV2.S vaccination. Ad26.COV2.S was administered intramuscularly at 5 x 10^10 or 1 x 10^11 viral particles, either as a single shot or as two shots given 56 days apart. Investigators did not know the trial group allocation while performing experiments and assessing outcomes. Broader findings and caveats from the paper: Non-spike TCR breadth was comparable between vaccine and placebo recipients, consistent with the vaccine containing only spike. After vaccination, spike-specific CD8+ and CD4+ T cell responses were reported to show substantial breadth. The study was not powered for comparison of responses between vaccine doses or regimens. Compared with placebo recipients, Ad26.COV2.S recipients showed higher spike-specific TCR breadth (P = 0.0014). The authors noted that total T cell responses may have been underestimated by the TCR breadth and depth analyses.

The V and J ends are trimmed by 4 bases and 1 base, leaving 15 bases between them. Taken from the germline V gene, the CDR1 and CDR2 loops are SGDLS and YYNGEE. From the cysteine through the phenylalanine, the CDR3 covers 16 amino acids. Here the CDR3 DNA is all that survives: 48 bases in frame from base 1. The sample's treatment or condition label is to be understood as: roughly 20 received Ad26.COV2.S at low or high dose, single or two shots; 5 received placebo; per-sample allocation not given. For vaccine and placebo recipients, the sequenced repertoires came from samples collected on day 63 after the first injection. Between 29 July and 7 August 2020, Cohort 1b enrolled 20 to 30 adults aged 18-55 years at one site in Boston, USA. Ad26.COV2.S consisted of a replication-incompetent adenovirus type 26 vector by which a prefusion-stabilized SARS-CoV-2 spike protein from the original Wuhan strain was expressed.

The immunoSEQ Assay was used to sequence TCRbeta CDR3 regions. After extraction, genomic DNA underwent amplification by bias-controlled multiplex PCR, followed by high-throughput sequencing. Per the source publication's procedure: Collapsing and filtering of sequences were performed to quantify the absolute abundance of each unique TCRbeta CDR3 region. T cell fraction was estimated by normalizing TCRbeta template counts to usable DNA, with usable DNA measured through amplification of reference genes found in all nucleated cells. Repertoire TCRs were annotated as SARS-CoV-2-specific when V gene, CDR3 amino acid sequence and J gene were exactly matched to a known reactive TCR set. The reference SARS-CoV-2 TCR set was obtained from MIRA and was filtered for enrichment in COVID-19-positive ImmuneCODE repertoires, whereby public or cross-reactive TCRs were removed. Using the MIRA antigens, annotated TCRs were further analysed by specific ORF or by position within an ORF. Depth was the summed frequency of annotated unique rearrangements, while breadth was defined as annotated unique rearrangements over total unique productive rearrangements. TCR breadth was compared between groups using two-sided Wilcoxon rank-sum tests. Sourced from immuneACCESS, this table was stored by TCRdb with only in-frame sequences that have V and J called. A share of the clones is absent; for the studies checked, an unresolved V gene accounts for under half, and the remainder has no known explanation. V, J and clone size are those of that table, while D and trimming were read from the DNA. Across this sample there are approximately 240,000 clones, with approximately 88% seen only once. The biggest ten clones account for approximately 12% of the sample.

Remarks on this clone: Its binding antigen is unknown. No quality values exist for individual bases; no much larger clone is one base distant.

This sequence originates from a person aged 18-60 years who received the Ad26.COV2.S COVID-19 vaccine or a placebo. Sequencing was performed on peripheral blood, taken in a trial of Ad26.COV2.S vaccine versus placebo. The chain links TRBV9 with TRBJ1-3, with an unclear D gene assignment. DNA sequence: TGTGCCAGCAGCCCGGACGGGCTTACATCTGGAAACACCATATATTTT. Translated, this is CASSPDGLTSGNTIYF.